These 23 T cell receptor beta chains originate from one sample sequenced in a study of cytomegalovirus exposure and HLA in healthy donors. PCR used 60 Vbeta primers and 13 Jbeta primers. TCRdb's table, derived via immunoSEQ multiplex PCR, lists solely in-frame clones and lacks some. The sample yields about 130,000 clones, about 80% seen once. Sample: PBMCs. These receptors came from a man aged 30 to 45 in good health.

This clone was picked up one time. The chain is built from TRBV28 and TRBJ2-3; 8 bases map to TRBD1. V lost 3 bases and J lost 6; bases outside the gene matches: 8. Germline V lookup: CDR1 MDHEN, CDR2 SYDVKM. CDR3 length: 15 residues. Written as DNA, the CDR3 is TGTGCCAGCAGTTTGAAGGACAGGGAAACGGATACGCAGTATTTT. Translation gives CASSLKDRETDTQYF.

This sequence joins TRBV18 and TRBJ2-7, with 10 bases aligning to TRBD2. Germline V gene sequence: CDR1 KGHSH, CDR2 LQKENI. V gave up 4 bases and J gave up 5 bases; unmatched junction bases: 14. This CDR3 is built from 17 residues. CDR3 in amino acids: CASSRRLAGGVGDEQYF. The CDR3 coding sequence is TGTGCCAGCTCACGAAGACTAGCGGGTGGGGTTGGGGACGAGCAGTACTTC.

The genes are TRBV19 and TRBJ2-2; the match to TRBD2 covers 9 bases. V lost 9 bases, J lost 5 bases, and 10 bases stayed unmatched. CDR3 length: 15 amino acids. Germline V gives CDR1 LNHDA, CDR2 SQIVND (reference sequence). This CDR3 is CASRGGLAGTGELFF. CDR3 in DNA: TGTGCCAGCCGGGGGGGCCTAGCGGGGACCGGGGAGCTGTTTTTT. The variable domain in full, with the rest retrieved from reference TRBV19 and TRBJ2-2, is DGGITQSPKYLFRKEGQNVTLSCEQNLNHDAMYWYRQDPGQGLRLIYYSQIVNDFQKGDIAEGYSVSREKKESFPLTVTSAQKNPTAFYLCASRGGLAGTGELFFGEGSRLTVL.

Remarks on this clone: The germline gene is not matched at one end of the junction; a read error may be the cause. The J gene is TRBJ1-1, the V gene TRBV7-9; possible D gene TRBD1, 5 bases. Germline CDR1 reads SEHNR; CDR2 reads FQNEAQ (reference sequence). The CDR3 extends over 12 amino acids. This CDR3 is CSSSSSGEVAFF. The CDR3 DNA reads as TGTTCCAGCAGCTCCTCGGGGGAAGTGGCTTTCTTT.

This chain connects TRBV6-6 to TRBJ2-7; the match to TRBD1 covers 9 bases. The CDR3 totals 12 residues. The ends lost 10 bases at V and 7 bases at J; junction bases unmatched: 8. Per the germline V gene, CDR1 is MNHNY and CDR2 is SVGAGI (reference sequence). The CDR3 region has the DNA TGTGCCACCTCTCGGACAGGGGAAGAGCAGTACTTC. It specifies CATSRTGEEQYF.

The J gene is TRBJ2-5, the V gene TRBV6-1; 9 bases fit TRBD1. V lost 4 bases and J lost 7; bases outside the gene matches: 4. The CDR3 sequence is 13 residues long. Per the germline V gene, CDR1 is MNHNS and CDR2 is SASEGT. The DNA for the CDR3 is TGTGCCAGCAGTGTAGGACAGGGGAGGACCCAGTACTTC. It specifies CASSVGQGRTQYF.

The DNA for the CDR3 is TGCGCCAGCAGCCAGCTAGCGGGAGGCATCTACGAGCAGTACTTC. Amino acid sequence: CASSQLAGGIYEQYF. This sequence joins TRBV4-3 and TRBJ2-7, with 11 nucleotides matching TRBD2. In germline, CDR1 is LGHNA, CDR2 YSLEER. This CDR3 comprises 15 residues. The V and J ends lost 3 bases and 3 bases, in that order; junction bases with no gene match: 4.

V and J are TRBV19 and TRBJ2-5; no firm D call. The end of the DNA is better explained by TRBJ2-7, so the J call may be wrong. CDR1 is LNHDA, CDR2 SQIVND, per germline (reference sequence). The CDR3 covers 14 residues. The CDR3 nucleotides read TGTGCCAGTAGTATCTCCCCGGGTTCCTACGAGCAGTACTTC. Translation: CASSISPGSYEQYF.

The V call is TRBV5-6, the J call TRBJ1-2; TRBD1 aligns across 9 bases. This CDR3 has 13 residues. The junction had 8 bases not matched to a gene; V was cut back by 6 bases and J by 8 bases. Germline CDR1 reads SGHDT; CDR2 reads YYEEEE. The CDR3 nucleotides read TGTGCCAGCATCAAGGACAGGGGAGTCGGCTACACCTTC. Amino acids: CASIKDRGVGYTF.

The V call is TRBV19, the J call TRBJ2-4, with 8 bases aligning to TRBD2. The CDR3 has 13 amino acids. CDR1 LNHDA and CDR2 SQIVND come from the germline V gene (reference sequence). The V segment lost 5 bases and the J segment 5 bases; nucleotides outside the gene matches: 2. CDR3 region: CASSFGGENIQYF. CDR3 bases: TGTGCCAGTAGTTTCGGGGGGGAAAACATTCAGTACTTC.

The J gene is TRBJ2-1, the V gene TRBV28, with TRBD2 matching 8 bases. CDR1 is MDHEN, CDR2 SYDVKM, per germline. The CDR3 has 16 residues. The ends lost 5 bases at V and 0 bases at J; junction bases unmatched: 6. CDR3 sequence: CASSPQRGSSYNEQFF. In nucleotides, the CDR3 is TGTGCCAGCAGTCCTCAGCGGGGGAGCTCCTACAATGAGCAGTTCTTC.

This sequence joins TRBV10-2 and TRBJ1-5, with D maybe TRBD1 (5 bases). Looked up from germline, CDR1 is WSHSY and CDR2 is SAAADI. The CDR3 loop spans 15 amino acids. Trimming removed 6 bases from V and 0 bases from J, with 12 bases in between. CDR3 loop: CASRGDSYSNQPQHF. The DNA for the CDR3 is TGCGCCAGCAGGGGTGACAGTTATAGCAATCAGCCCCAGCATTTT.

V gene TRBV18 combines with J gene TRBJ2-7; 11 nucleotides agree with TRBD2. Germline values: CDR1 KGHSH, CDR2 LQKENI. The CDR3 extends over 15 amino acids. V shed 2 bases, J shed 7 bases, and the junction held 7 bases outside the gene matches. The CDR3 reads CASSPTSGRGVEQYF. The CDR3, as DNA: TGTGCCAGCTCACCAACTAGCGGGAGAGGGGTGGAGCAGTACTTC. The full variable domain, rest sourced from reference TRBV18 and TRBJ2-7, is NAGVMQNPRHLVRRRGQEARLRCSPMKGHSHVYWYRQLPEEGLKFMVYLQKENIIDESGMPKERFSAEFPKEGPSILRIQQVVRGDSAAYFCASSPTSGRGVEQYFGPGTRLTVT.

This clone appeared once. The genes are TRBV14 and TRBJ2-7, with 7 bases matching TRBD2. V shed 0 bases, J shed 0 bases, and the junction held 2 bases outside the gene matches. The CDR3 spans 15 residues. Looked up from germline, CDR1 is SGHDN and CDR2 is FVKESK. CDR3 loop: CASSQDTSASYEQYF. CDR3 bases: TGTGCCAGCAGCCAAGACACTAGCGCCTCCTACGAGCAGTACTTC.

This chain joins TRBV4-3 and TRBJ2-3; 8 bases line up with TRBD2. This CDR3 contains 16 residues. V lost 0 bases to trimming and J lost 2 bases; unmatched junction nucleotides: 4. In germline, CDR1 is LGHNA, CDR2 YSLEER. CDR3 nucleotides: TGCGCCAGCAGCCAAGAGGGGCGGGGGGTCACAGATACGCAGTATTTT. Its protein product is CASSQEGRGVTDTQYF.

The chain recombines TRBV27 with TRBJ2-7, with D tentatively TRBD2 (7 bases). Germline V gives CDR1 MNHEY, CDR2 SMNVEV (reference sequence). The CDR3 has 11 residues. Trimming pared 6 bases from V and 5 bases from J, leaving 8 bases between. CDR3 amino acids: CASRGGHEQYF. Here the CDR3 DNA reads TGTGCCAGCAGGGGGGGGCACGAGCAGTACTTC.

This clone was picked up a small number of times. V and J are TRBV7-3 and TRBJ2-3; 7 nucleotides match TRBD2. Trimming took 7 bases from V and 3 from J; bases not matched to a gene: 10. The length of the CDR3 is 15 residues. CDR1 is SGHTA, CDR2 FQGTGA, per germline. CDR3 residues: CASTPRAGVTDTQYF. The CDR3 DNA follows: TGTGCCAGCACCCCCAGGGCGGGAGTTACAGATACGCAGTATTTT.

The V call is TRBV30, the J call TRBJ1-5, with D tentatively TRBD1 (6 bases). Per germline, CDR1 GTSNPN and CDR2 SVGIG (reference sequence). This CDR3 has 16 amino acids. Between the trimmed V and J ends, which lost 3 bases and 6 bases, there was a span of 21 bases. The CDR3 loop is CAWSDGPRTVSQPQHF. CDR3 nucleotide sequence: TGTGCCTGGAGCGACGGACCCCGGACAGTCTCTCAGCCCCAGCATTTT.

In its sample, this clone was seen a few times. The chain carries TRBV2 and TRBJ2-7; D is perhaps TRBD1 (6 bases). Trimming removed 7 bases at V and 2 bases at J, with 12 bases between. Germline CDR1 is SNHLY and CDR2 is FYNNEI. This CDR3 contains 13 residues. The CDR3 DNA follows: TGTGCCAGCAAAGGACAGAACCCCTACGAGCAGTACTTC. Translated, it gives CASKGQNPYEQYF.

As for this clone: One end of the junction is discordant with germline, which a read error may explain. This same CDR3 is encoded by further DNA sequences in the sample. The CDR3: CASSQVAGSTYNEQFF. The CDR3 DNA reads TGCGCCAGCAGCCAGGTAGCGGGATCGACCTACAATGAACAGTTCTTC. The chain couples TRBV4-3 to TRBJ2-1; 8 positions agree with TRBD2. The germline V gene has CDR1 LGHNA and CDR2 YSLEER. The CDR3 totals 16 residues.

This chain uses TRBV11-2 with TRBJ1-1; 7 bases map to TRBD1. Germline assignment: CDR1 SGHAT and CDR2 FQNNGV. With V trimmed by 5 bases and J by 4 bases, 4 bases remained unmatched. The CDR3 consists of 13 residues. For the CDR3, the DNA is TGTGCCAGCAGCCCCGACAGGGTCACTGAAGCTTTCTTT. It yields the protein CASSPDRVTEAFF.

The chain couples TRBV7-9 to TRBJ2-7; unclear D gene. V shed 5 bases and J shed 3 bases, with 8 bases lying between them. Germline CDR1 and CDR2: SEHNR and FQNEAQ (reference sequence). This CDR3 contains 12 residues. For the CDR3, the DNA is TGTGCCAGCAGCCCAGTATTCTACGAGCAGTACTTC. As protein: CASSPVFYEQYF.

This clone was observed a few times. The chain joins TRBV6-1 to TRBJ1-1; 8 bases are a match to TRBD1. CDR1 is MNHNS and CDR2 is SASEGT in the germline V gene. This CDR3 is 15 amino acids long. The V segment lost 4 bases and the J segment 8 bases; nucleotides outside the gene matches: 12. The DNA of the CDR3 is TGTGCCAGCAGTGCACGTCGGACAGGGATATCCGAAGCTTTCTTT. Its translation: CASSARRTGISEAFF.